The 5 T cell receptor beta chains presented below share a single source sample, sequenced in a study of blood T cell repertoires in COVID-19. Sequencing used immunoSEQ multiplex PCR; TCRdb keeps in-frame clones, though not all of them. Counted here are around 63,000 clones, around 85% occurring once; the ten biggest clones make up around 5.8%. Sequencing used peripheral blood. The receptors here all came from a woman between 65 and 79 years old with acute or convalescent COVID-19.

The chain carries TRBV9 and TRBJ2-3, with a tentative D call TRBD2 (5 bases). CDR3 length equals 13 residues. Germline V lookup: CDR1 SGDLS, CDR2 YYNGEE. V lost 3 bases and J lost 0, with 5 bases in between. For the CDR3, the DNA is TGTGCCAGCAGCGGGACTAGCACAGATACGCAGTATTTT. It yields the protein CASSGTSTDTQYF.

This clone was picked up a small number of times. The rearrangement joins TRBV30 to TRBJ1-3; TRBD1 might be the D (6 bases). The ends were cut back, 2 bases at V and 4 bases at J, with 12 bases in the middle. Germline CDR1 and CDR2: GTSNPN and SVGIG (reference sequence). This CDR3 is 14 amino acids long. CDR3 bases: TGTGCCTGGAGTATTACAGGGCTGGGAAACACCATATATTTT. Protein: CAWSITGLGNTIYF.

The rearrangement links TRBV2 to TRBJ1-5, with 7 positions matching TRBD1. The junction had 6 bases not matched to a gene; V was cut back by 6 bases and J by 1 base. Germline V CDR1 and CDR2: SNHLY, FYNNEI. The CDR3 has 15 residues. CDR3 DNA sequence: TGTGCCAGCAGAAGGACAGGCTTGAGCAATCAGCCCCAGCATTTT. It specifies CASRRTGLSNQPQHF.

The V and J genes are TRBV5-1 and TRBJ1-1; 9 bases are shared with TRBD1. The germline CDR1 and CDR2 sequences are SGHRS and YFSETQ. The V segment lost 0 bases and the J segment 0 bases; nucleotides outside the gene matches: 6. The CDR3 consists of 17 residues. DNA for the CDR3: TGCGCCAGCAGCTTGGAGACAGGGGGGATCATGAACACTGAAGCTTTCTTT. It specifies CASSLETGGIMNTEAFF.

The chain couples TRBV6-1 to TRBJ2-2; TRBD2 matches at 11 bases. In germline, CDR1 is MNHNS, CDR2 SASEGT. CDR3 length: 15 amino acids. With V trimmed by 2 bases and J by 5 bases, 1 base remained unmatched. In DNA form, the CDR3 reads TGTGCCAGCAGTGAAATAGCGGGGGGGACCGGGGAGCTGTTTTTT. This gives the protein CASSEIAGGTGELFF.